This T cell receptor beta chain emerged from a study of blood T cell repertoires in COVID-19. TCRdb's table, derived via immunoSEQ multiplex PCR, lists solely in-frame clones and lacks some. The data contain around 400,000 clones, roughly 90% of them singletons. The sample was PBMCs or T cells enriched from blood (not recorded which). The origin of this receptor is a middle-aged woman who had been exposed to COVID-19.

The CDR3 sequence is CASSRDRSTYEQYF. The CDR3 nucleotides are TGTGCCAGCAGCCGGGACAGGTCCACCTACGAGCAGTACTTC. This sequence joins TRBV5-4 and TRBJ2-7; 8 bases are a match to TRBD1. The length of the CDR3 is 14 residues. The J segment lost 2 bases and the V segment lost 4 bases, leaving 5 bases of the junction unmatched. CDR1 and CDR2 (germline): SGHNT, YYREEE (reference sequence).